This T cell receptor beta chain was identified during a study of vaccination effects on CD4 cells after COVID-19. With respect to this clone: Its cognate antigen is unknown.

Measured with immunoSEQ multiplex PCR; TCRdb has only the in-frame clones, and not every one. The sample includes 20,000 to 25,000 clones, around 70% of them seen just once. Germline values: CDR1 MDHEN, CDR2 SYDVKM. Between the trimmed V and J ends, which lost 7 bases and 2 bases, there was a span of 12 bases. The CDR3 has 15 residues. CD4+ T cell isolation took place after approximately ten days of culture. Material: CD4+ T cells from PBMCs cultured without peptide, obtained before COVID-19 vaccination. The chain employs TRBV28 and TRBJ2-6; D gene unclear. This clonotype was sampled from a human donor who received a COVID-19 vaccine. The CDR3 sequence is CASIPHDTGANVLTF. The CDR3 DNA reads TGTGCCAGCATTCCCCATGACACTGGGGCCAACGTCCTGACTTTC.